One sample yielded the 23 T cell receptor beta chains listed below, sequenced in a study of T-cell reconstitution after alpha-beta-depleted transplantation in children. A TCRbeta library incorporating unique molecular identifiers was prepared. TCRdb recomputed calls from the PCR reads with MiXCR, one row per CDR3 protein. The data hold 500,000 to 650,000 distinct CDR3 sequences, with roughly 13% observed a single time. The sequencing used PBMCs, mostly from graft donor cells, collected 360 days after TCRalphabeta/CD19-depleted stem cell transplant. Every receptor here comes from a male patient younger than 18 who had a stem cell transplant for acute myeloid leukemia, so the T cells may come from the graft donor.

This clonotype was recorded a few times. The genes are TRBV28 and TRBJ2-3; D uncertain. Germline loops: CDR1 MDHEN, CDR2 SYDVKM. The V gene lost 8 bases and the J gene lost 4 bases, with 19 bases spanning the gap. The CDR3 has 15 amino acids. The CDR3 bases are TGTGCCAGCTCCCTCGGCGGCAGATCCCCAGATACGCAGTATTTT. Residues: CASSLGGRSPDTQYF.

In its sample, this clonotype was seen a few times. The J gene is TRBJ2-1, the V gene TRBV27; TRBD1 or TRBD2 may be the D gene (5 bases each). V was clipped by 8 bases and J by 9 bases, with 23 bases between them. Germline V gene data show CDR1 as MNHEY and CDR2 as SMNVEV (reference sequence). The CDR3 loop spans 15 amino acids. CDR3 sequence (DNA): TGTGCCAGCTTCACCCCGGGACGCTTAAGGAGTGAGCAGTTCTTC. Its protein is CASFTPGRLRSEQFF.

The chain has TRBV7-9 and TRBJ1-1, with D maybe TRBD1 (5 bases). The V gene lost 7 bases and the J gene lost 6 bases, with 15 bases spanning the gap. Germline CDR1 and CDR2: SEHNR and FQNEAQ (reference sequence). The CDR3 totals 13 residues. For the CDR3, the DNA is TGTGCCAGCAACTCCAGGGTGGTCTCTGAAGCTTTCTTT. This codes for CASNSRVVSEAFF. Together with reference TRBV7-9 and TRBJ1-1, the CDR3 gives the full variable domain: DTGVSQNPRHKITKRGQNVTFRCDPISEHNRLYWYRQTLGQGPEFLTYFQNEAQLEKSRLLSDRFSAERPKGSFSTLEIQRTEQGDSAMYLCASNSRVVSEAFFGQGTRLTVV.

Only a few counts were recorded for this clonotype. J is TRBJ1-2 and V is TRBV11-2, with 7 positions matching TRBD1. CDR3 length: 16 amino acids. CDR1 SGHAT and CDR2 FQNNGV come from the germline V gene. The junction had 7 bases not matched to a gene; V was cut back by 0 bases and J by 3 bases. CDR3 amino acids: CASSLDRQGWDYGYTF. The CDR3 DNA sequence: TGTGCCAGCAGCTTAGACAGACAGGGATGGGACTATGGCTACACCTTC. Combining the CDR3 with reference TRBV11-2 and TRBJ1-2 gives the whole variable domain EAGVAQSPRYKIIEKRQSVAFWCNPISGHATLYWYQQILGQGPKLLIQFQNNGVVDDSQLPKDRFSAERLKGVDSTLKIQPAKLEDSAVYLCASSLDRQGWDYGYTFGSGTRLTVV.

There are a few counts of this clonotype. This rearrangement joins TRBV7-2 to TRBJ2-1, with TRBD1 as a possible D gene (5 bases). The CDR3 is made up of 16 amino acids. CDR1 SGHTA and CDR2 FQGNSA come from the germline V gene. V was pared by 6 bases and J by 9 bases, with 24 bases between. The CDR3 DNA reads as TGTGCCAGCAGTTCTCCCCAGGACAAGCTAGGGTCTGAGCAGTTCTTC. Translating it yields CASSSPQDKLGSEQFF.

This clonotype was observed a few times. The rearrangement links TRBV12-5 to TRBJ1-5; D possibly corresponds to TRBD1 (6 bases). CDR1 is LGHNT, CDR2 FRNRAP, per germline. The CDR3 length is 17 residues. Trimming took 0 bases from V and 7 from J, leaving 19 bases between them. In DNA, the CDR3 is TGTGCTAGTGGTTTGGTGGAAGGTCGGGGGGCGAGACAGCCCCAGCATTTT. Amino acids: CASGLVEGRGARQPQHF.

This clonotype appeared a few times. The J gene is TRBJ2-7, the V gene TRBV19; D not resolved. This CDR3 comprises 14 residues. CDR1 LNHDA and CDR2 SQIVND come from the germline V gene (reference sequence). V lost 1 base, J lost 3 bases, and 10 bases lay in between. Here the CDR3 reads CASSIGGTLYEQYF. CDR3 DNA sequence: TGTGCCAGTAGTATAGGCGGCACCCTCTACGAGCAGTACTTC.

The gene calls are TRBV27 and TRBJ2-4, with D hard to call. The CDR3 is made up of 16 amino acids. V lost 2 bases, J lost 0 bases, and 11 bases lay in between. Germline values: CDR1 MNHEY, CDR2 SMNVEV (reference sequence). The CDR3 spells CASSLDWALAKNIQYF. CDR3 nucleotide sequence: TGTGCCAGCAGTTTAGATTGGGCACTAGCCAAAAACATTCAGTACTTC.

The J gene is TRBJ2-7, the V gene TRBV20-1; D may be TRBD2 (6 bases). Trimming left V 1 base short and J 7 bases short, with 8 bases between. The CDR3 runs to 11 residues. Germline loops: CDR1 DFQATT, CDR2 SNEGSKA (reference sequence). The CDR3 region has the DNA TGCAGTGCTAGAGTAGCGGTAGAGCAGTACTTC. It encodes CSARVAVEQYF.

This clonotype has a handful of counts. The chain has TRBV7-9 and TRBJ1-2; 9 bases map to TRBD1. The germline CDR1 and CDR2 sequences are SEHNR and FQNEAQ (reference sequence). The CDR3 runs 15 residues. Losses at the gene ends were 5 bases for V and 2 bases for J; bases not matched to a gene: 6. The CDR3 is CASSHFGTGNYGYTF. Here the CDR3 DNA reads TGTGCCAGCAGCCATTTCGGGACAGGGAACTATGGCTACACCTTC.

This clonotype has just a few counts. The CDR3 DNA reads TGCAGTGCCCTACCTCCGGGACTAGCTTTGAGCTCCTACAATGAGCAGTTCTTC. It specifies CSALPPGLALSSYNEQFF. V is TRBV20-1 and J is TRBJ2-1, with 9 bases identical to TRBD2. The trim removed 6 bases at V and 0 bases at J, leaving 15 bases unmatched. Germline CDR1 is DFQATT and CDR2 is SNEGSKA (reference sequence). The CDR3 runs 18 residues.

V is TRBV12-3 or TRBV12-4 and J is TRBJ2-1, with unresolved D. This CDR3 region has 13 residues. Trimming removed 6 bases from V and 9 bases from J, with 15 bases in between. The CDR3 DNA follows: TGTGCCAGCAGCTTTACTAAGACGGGTGAGCAGTTCTTC. Its translation: CASSFTKTGEQFF.

This clonotype occurred a few times. The chain links TRBV15 to TRBJ1-1; 10 bases map to TRBD1. CDR3 length equals 17 residues. Trimming cost V 0 bases and J 4 bases; bases outside gene matches: 8. Germline-derived CDR1 and CDR2 are LNHNV and YYDKDF (reference sequence). As DNA, the CDR3 is TGTGCCACCAGCAGAGATGAAGGAAGGGACAGGGGCACTGAAGCTTTCTTT. Translating it yields CATSRDEGRDRGTEAFF.

This clonotype was detected once. The V and J genes are TRBV19 and TRBJ1-1; perhaps TRBD1 as D (6 bases). Germline V gene data show CDR1 as LNHDA and CDR2 as SQIVND (reference sequence). This CDR3 is 12 amino acids long. Trimming stripped 7 bases from V and 6 bases from J, with 12 bases between. The CDR3 nucleotides are TGTGCCAGTACCAGGGGCAGGGCTGAAGCTTTCTTT. Protein product: CASTRGRAEAFF.

This clonotype was picked up a small number of times. The chain couples TRBV6-5 to TRBJ2-7; D is undetermined. The CDR3 has 15 amino acids. V was pared by 0 bases and J by 3 bases, with 12 bases between. Germline-derived CDR1 and CDR2 are MNHEY and SVGAGI. CDR3: CASSYSGQVVYEQYF. The CDR3 DNA sequence: TGTGCCAGCAGTTACTCGGGTCAGGTCGTCTACGAGCAGTACTTC.

This clonotype came up once. The V call is TRBV12-3 or TRBV12-4, the J call TRBJ2-5; D perhaps matches TRBD1 (5 bases). The CDR3 is made up of 14 amino acids. With 3 bases removed from V and 3 bases from J, the gap between germline ends came to 11 bases. The CDR3 DNA reads TGTGCCAGCAGTTTCCGGCAGGGCGAAGAGACCCAGTACTTC. Translated, it gives CASSFRQGEETQYF.

This clonotype was seen a handful of times. The V gene is TRBV4-3, the J gene TRBJ2-5; 7 nucleotides match TRBD2. Germline values: CDR1 LGHNA, CDR2 YSLEER. CDR3 length equals 16 residues. The V gene end was trimmed by 3 bases and the J gene end by 2 bases; junction bases not matched to a gene: 9. Here the CDR3 reads CASSHSAGAGQETQYF. The CDR3 nucleotides are TGCGCCAGCAGCCATTCTGCGGGAGCGGGGCAAGAGACCCAGTACTTC.

The genes are TRBV3-1 and TRBJ2-2; 7 nucleotides match TRBD2. The J segment lost 3 bases and the V segment lost 4 bases, leaving 11 bases of the junction unmatched. The CDR3 totals 17 residues. Looked up from germline, CDR1 is LGHDT and CDR2 is YNNKEL (reference sequence). The CDR3 DNA reads as TGTGCCAGCAGCCTTCTACTTAGCGGGTCTTACACCGGGGAGCTGTTTTTT. Protein product: CASSLLLSGSYTGELFF. The full variable domain, its missing parts supplied by reference TRBV3-1 and TRBJ2-2, is DTAVSQTPKYLVTQMGNDKSIKCEQNLGHDTMYWYKQDSKKFLKIMFSYNNKELIINETVPNRFSPKSPDKAHLNLHINSLELGDSAVYFCASSLLLSGSYTGELFFGEGSRLTVL.

The chain carries TRBV5-1 and TRBJ2-2, with 8 bases lining up with TRBD2. V gave up 5 bases and J gave up 1 base; unmatched junction bases: 10. The CDR3 runs 17 residues. Germline CDR1 SGHRS, CDR2 YFSETQ. The CDR3 bases are TGCGCCAGCAGGGGATCTCTAGCGGGTGTGAACACCGGGGAGCTGTTTTTT. Protein product: CASRGSLAGVNTGELFF.

This clonotype has at least ten counts. The genes are TRBV6-2 or TRBV6-3 and TRBJ2-7; 8 positions match TRBD1. The junction had 8 bases not matched to a gene; V was cut back by 1 base and J by 0 bases. This CDR3 region has 17 residues. Germline assignment: CDR1 MNHEY and CDR2 SVGEGT. In DNA form, the CDR3 reads TGTGCCAGCAGTTACTTCAGGGGGCGGGGTCGCTCCTACGAGCAGTACTTC. Translating it yields CASSYFRGRGRSYEQYF.

This clonotype has only a few counts. The chain joins TRBV20-1 to TRBJ2-7, with TRBD2 matching over 9 bases. Per germline, CDR1 DFQATT and CDR2 SNEGSKA (reference sequence). The CDR3 runs 13 residues. V lost 4 bases, J lost 3 bases, and 4 bases stayed unmatched. The CDR3 nucleotides are TGCAGTGCTACAGGACTAGCGCGCTACGAGCAGTACTTC. Its translation is CSATGLARYEQYF.

The chain joins TRBV28 to TRBJ2-7; a possible D gene is TRBD2 (5 bases). V was trimmed by 6 bases and J by 3 bases, leaving 12 bases between them. This CDR3 has 13 amino acids. Germline-derived CDR1 and CDR2 are MDHEN and SYDVKM. CDR3 amino acids: CASRVPEGYEQYF. CDR3 DNA: TGTGCCAGCAGGGTTCCCGAGGGCTACGAGCAGTACTTC.

The chain carries TRBV27 and TRBJ2-7; 8 bases are shared with TRBD2. Germline V lookup: CDR1 MNHEY, CDR2 SMNVEV (reference sequence). CDR3 length: 17 amino acids. J was trimmed by 4 bases and V by 5 bases; bases with no gene match: 16. The CDR3 region is CASSPMTSAGISYEQYF. DNA of the CDR3: TGTGCCAGCAGTCCCATGACTAGCGCAGGGATATCGTACGAGCAGTACTTC.